The entry below gives a single T cell receptor (beta chain) sequence along with its context. What antigen it recognizes has not been identified. No much larger clone is present one base from it, and per-base qualities are unavailable. A MiSeq instrument was used for deep resolution sequencing, which targeted depths ranging from 1 in 1 million up to 1 in 200,000 T cells, with coverage averaging 10x for each clonotype. TCR beta libraries were generated with the immunoSEQ hsTCRB Kit. From the authors' description of their analysis: Data were analyzed with ImmunoSEQ Data Assistant and ImmunoSEQ Analyzer, with V, D and J genes assigned per IMGT definitions. Clonality, which ranges from 0 to 1, was calculated by subtracting the normalized Shannon entropy of productive rearrangement frequencies from one. Only overrepresented clonotypes making up at least 0.05% of each patient's repertoire were included in the public clonotype analysis. About a dozen repertoires from age-matched healthy donors, obtained from immuneACCESS, served as clonality controls. TCRdb took over this immuneACCESS table, retaining in-frame rearrangements with V and J assigned. Such tables are incomplete; in checked studies, under half of the missing clones stem from an unresolved V gene, and the remainder is unexplained. D and trimming were read from the DNA, whereas the V and J calls and clone size are those reported in that table. Present in this sample are fewer than 75,000 clones, about 72% of which were seen just once. In total, the top ten clones hold roughly 45% of the sample.

The sample's time point label is to be understood as: about eleven months on ibrutinib. For TCR beta library preparation, approximately 2 micrograms of genomic DNA was extracted from cryopreserved PBMCs. Longitudinal blood samples from CLL patients receiving ibrutinib monotherapy were subjected to high-throughput TCR beta sequencing. The patients took part in an open-label, single-center phase 2 trial of ibrutinib monotherapy. This sample was taken from a study of cytotoxic CD8 clonotypes in ibrutinib-treated CLL (dated by TCRdb to 2020 to 2023). For the wider study: The cohort included roughly 15 treatment-naive and around 10 relapsed/refractory patients; around 17 were IGHV unmutated. Responses were partial in roughly 24 patients and complete in 2; after median around 66 months follow-up, roughly 14 stayed in remission and 12 progressed. Response samples were taken after a median of 12 months on treatment, ranging from roughly 6 to 36 months. On average, each sample had a few hundred thousand productive templates and approximately 89,000 productive rearrangements. Longitudinal samples were available for 26 of the 86 trial participants. Cryopreserved peripheral blood mononuclear cells were obtained prior to treatment, at the time of response, and at either disease progression or sustained remission. Patients were still on ibrutinib when every remission and progressive disease sample was collected.

The V and J ends are trimmed by 4 bases and 0 bases, leaving 10 bases between them. Sequences LGHNA (CDR1) and YNFKEQ (CDR2) are obtained from the germline V gene. The CDR3 measures 14 amino acids from cysteine to phenylalanine. Of the read, only the CDR3 DNA is kept; its 42 bases are in frame from base 1. What the research found in general, with its limitations: Baseline clonality exceeded that of age-matched healthy donors and correlated strongly with circulating CD8+ T-cell counts. Clonality increased at ibrutinib response, stayed stable in sustained remission, and fell back toward baseline at progression. Sustained-remission and progressing patients did not have matched sampling times, and lymph node repertoires were not examined. Public clonotypes were rare and either shrank or stayed stable during treatment, and the rise in clonality at ibrutinib response reflected expansion of private clonotypes.

The specimen comprised PBMCs, sampled after 12 months of ibrutinib treatment. The V and J segments used are TRBV4-2 and TRBJ2-7; the D gene assignment is ambiguous. The origin of this receptor is a human donor with chronic lymphocytic leukemia. For the CDR3, the sequence is CASSPSENSYEQYF. In nucleotide form, the sequence is TGTGCCAGCAGCCCGAGCGAGAACTCCTACGAGCAGTACTTC.